One sample yielded the 3 T cell receptor beta chains listed below, sequenced in a study of blood T cell repertoires in COVID-19. The table came from immunoSEQ multiplex PCR; TCRdb's copy has only in-frame clones and leaves some out. The sample consists of 200,000 to 300,000 clones, around 88% of them appearing once. The sample was PBMCs or T cells enriched from blood (not recorded which). The source is a woman in her thirties or forties with acute COVID-19.

V gene TRBV5-4 combines with J gene TRBJ1-6; 7 nucleotides line up with TRBD1. V was clipped by 3 bases and J by 5 bases; unmatched bases: 8. CDR1 and CDR2 (germline): SGHNT, YYREEE (reference sequence). The CDR3 has 16 residues. CDR3 protein: CASSWGTTGHNSPLHF. DNA for the CDR3: TGTGCCAGCAGCTGGGGGACGACAGGGCATAATTCACCCCTCCACTTT.

This clone was observed a handful of times. This chain links TRBV24-1 with TRBJ2-2; 9 bases align to TRBD2. V was pared by 6 bases and J by 6 bases, with 13 bases of the junction left unmatched. This CDR3 has 17 residues. Germline values: CDR1 KGHDR, CDR2 SFDVKD. CDR3 in amino acids: CATSKASGVTGPGELFF. The CDR3, as DNA: TGTGCCACCAGTAAAGCTAGCGGGGTAACGGGACCCGGGGAGCTGTTTTTT.

The J gene is TRBJ1-5, the V gene TRBV15, with D unclear. V was trimmed by 5 bases and J by 1 base, leaving 12 bases between them. The CDR3 is 15 residues long. From germline, CDR1 is LNHNV and CDR2 YYDKDF (reference sequence). The CDR3 is CATSSSGESNQPQHF. In DNA, the CDR3 is TGTGCCACCAGCTCCTCCGGGGAGAGCAATCAGCCCCAGCATTTT.